This T cell receptor (beta chain) emerged from a study of shared clonotypes between healthy human individuals. Produced via immunoSEQ multiplex PCR; TCRdb's table is partial and in-frame only. The sample lists about 1.5 million clones, 95% to 99% seen once, with roughly 0.4% in the top ten. The CDR3 has 11 residues. Trimming pared 3 bases from V and 10 bases from J, leaving 8 bases between. CDR1 SGDLS and CDR2 YYNGEE come from the germline V gene. The sample taken for sequencing was naive CD4+ T cells sorted from blood. Subset denoted: CD45RA+ positively selected. The sequence was obtained from a man younger than 45 in good health. V and J are TRBV9 and TRBJ2-1; no reliable D call. In DNA, the CDR3 is TGTGCCAGCAGCGGGACCAGCGAGCAGTTCTTC. Residues: CASSGTSEQFF.